This T cell receptor (beta chain) was captured in a study of blood T cells in healthy people across ages. Next came a second PCR, run for about 7 to 11 cycles, which used a sample-barcoded 5' primer along with a J-beta primer mix. TCRdb re-called the 5' RACE reads with MiXCR, one entry per CDR3 protein. Among hundreds of thousands of distinct CDR3 sequences listed, around 45% were seen once. This clonotype occurred a few times. About 9.6 milliliters of peripheral blood were drawn from each donor into EDTA-treated tubes. The specimen was blood. This clonotype was obtained from an older woman in good health.

CDR3 nucleotides: TGTGCCAGCAGAGAGAGGAACACCGGGGAGCTGTTTTTT. It encodes CASRERNTGELFF. This chain links TRBV28 with TRBJ2-2; D gene unclear. Germline values: CDR1 MDHEN, CDR2 SYDVKM. V lost 6 bases and J lost 1, with 6 bases in between. The CDR3 has 13 residues.